What follows describes a single T cell receptor (beta chain). Its recognized antigen is unknown. There are no base qualities to consult, and no much larger clone falls within one base. CDR1 and CDR2 (GTSNPN, SVGIG) derive from the germline V gene (reference sequence). Taken from cysteine to phenylalanine, the CDR3 has 13 residues. The retained sequence is limited to the CDR3, 39 bases, with the frame set at the first base. V loses 5 bases of germline sequence and J loses 2 bases, and the interval between the two ends is 12 bases. The library was obtained by the immunoSEQ multiplex PCR assay. The multiplex PCR relied on a mix of 60 forward primers for TCR Vbeta segments and 13 reverse primers for TCR Jbeta segments. A multiplex PCR assay on genomic DNA amplified the CDR3 region of rearranged TCR beta genes. Amplified TCR beta libraries were sequenced as 87-base-pair reads on the Illumina HiSeq System. The original methods were these. In a later analysis, roughly 80 million unique TCR beta chains were counted across the 690 or so repertoires, and approximately 11 million of these chains were shared by at least two donors. To remove PCR and sequencing errors, raw reads were error-corrected and collapsed into unique sequences using a nearest-neighbor algorithm that merged closely related sequences. V, D and J gene segments were assigned by aligning CDR3 sequences to IMGT reference sequences. For a sequence to be retained, a match of at least six nucleotides to both a V gene segment and a J gene segment was required. A rearrangement counted as productive if the CDR3 had no stop codons and remained in frame with V and J, and every other rearrangement counted as non-productive. CDR3 was defined according to IMGT convention as the region running from the second conserved V-encoded cysteine to the conserved J-encoded phenylalanine. The earlier analysis of some 580 of the donors excluded any sequence lacking an unambiguous match to a single V gene segment. An earlier analysis of fewer than 750 of the donors called V segments functional above 56.7% productive rearrangements and segregating when the between-donor standard deviation exceeded 5%. To diagnose cytomegalovirus status from the catalog of TCR beta chain sequences, a statistical classification framework was built. V and J gene assignment, in a later analysis, came from comparing TCR nucleotide sequences with IMGT/GENE-DB human TR gene sequences. In a later analysis, CDR3 sequences and most-parsimonious VDJ recombination scenarios were assigned using the TCRdist pipeline. In a later analysis, each TCR beta chain was defined by its CDR3 amino acid sequence together with its V-gene family, and reads lacking a unique V-gene family were excluded. A later analysis removed 600 or so highly shared, low-generation-probability nucleotide sequences to deal with suspected cross-contamination and a sequencing artifact. A later analysis calculated a clonal expansion index for each public chain from normalized within-repertoire ranks of inferred template counts. A later analysis computed generation probabilities with a VDJ recombination model fitted to out-of-frame rearrangements, and checked the results against IGoR. In a later analysis, hypergeometric tests were used to score TCR-TCR, TCR-HLA and TCR-CMV co-occurrence, with a repertoire-size bias correction applied to TCR pairs. A later analysis estimated false discovery rates by permuting HLA or CMV assignments 20 times. A later analysis grouped co-occurring TCRs with DBSCAN, adding TCRdist sequence similarity when clustering within HLA-allele-positive subsets. Repertoires with fewer than 30,000 or more than 120,000 public chains, plus five repertoires with anomalous nucleotide sharing, were excluded from co-occurrence clustering. TCRdb retrieved this table from immuneACCESS and kept in-frame rearrangements only. Not all clones are present; in checked studies, unresolved V genes account for under half, and no reason is known for the remainder. V and J calls and clone size follow that table, whereas D and trimming were derived from the DNA. The sample has approximately 93,000 clones on record, 79% of them singletons. The ten largest clonotypes hold approximately 3.8% of the sample.

The sample comes from a study of cytomegalovirus exposure and HLA in healthy donors (dated by TCRdb to about 2017). Looking at the study overall: An earlier analysis of roughly 500 of the donors reported under 300 Gb of sequence data and roughly 120 million unique TCR beta sequences obtained from around 190 million T cells. Roughly 300 gigabases of sequencing data and 91 million or so unique TCR sequences made up an early release that covered nearly 650 HLA-typed donors. A later analysis re-examined previously published TCR beta repertoires from several hundred donors and added high-resolution HLA genotyping to investigate patterns of TCR occurrence. Using immunosequencing, the study profiled T cell repertoires from roughly 650 subjects and related those repertoires to cytomegalovirus serostatus. Donor age, sex, ethnicity and CMV serostatus were collected together with the repertoire data. The number of donors typed differed by locus, with roughly 620-640 for A, B, C, DRB1 and DQB1, around 500 for DQA1, under 610 for DPA1, and around 460 for DPB1. A separate validation cohort of 90 to 150 different subjects was used in addition to the 666-subject first cohort. In a later genetic analysis, genome-wide SNP genotypes for about three fifths of the roughly 670 donors were used, and that subset was treated as a discovery cohort. Rather than drawing on any new phenotypic data, the later analysis identified candidate immune exposures from TCR beta sequences and the way those sequences occurred across donors. All discovery cohort repertoires had been generated on a single sequencing platform. The genetic ancestry cluster associated with self-reported Caucasian donors included over 65% of the roughly 380 genotyped donors. Several DR-DQ haplotypes were handled as single units for association and clustering because linkage in the cohort was strong. The study combined high-throughput TCR immunosequencing, statistical association of individual TCRs with disease status, and machine learning to predict cytomegalovirus infection status. The study aimed to test whether signatures of past pathogen exposure could be identified by cataloging public T cell receptors. Across about 370 genotyped donors of the cohort, an average of roughly 200,000 unique TCR beta nucleotide sequences per donor were sequenced, and around 20% of those sequences were non-productive. HLA typing covered class I and class II loci at four-digit resolution. An earlier analysis of some 500 of the donors used high-throughput TCR beta sequencing to judge whether each TCR beta V gene segment behaved as functional or pseudogenic.

Overall study results and their limits: HLA typing was unavailable for some donors at each locus, so association tests used only the typed subset. Because counts were too low, about 15 rarely observed V segments, including chromosome 9 orphons, were left out of the earlier analysis of a few hundred of the donors. Some IMGT-functional V segments, including TRBV6-2 and TRBV6-3, could not be distinguished by the 87-base-pair reads and were therefore excluded. Correlated functional status among segregating V segments might be attributable to linkage disequilibrium, but an unknown experimental factor could not be ruled out. A further reported finding was that TCR beta sequences accurately predicted the HLA-A and HLA-B alleles for most subjects in the first cohort. In an earlier analysis of around 600 of the donors, most TCR beta V segments appeared in productive rearrangements about 90% or about 30% of the time, broadly matching IMGT annotations. In a later analysis, HLA-associated TCR beta chains showed more clonal expansion and lower generation probabilities than non-associated chains that were equally common. A later genetic analysis reported fewer N-insertions in productive TCRs among donors in an Asian-associated ancestry cluster than the approximately 670-donor mean. A later analysis found that most CMV-associated TCR beta chains appeared HLA-restricted, with HLA associations seemingly driven largely by CMV exposure. This cohort had only TCR beta chains sequenced, and the lack of alpha or paired-chain data limited which features could be detected. The study listed approximately 160 TCR beta chains as associated with cytomegalovirus. A few of the identified cytomegalovirus-associated TCR beta chains were confirmed in vitro to be specific for cytomegalovirus antigens. A cluster of highly shared sequence variants was judged likely to be a technical artifact of the sequencing pipeline. A later analysis associated 15,000 to 20,000 TCR beta sequences with specific HLA alleles at a false discovery rate of 0.05. When HLA alleles, especially DR and DQ, strongly co-occurred, attributing TCR associations to individual alleles was difficult. While some public TCRs were present in many individuals, most TCR sequences turned up only very rarely across donors. According to a later analysis, parvovirus B19, influenza, CMV and Epstein-Barr virus appeared linked to several top co-occurrence clusters. In a later analysis, the rate of TCR association differed among HLA loci, with DRB1 alleles having the most associated TCRs and HLA-C alleles having the fewest. The authors suggested that the approach could potentially be extended to other disease states and immunological phenotypes. Immune exposure information for the cohort was limited to CMV serostatus. Presence/absence analyses assumed roughly uniform sequencing depth across donors, an assumption that may not hold. Cytomegalovirus status was reported to be diagnosed by the classifier with high specificity and sensitivity in both the original and validation cohorts. An association between a missense DCLRE1C variant and V-gene and J-gene trimming of TCR beta chains was found in a later genetic analysis and replicated in an independent cohort.

The cohort comprised 666 healthy bone marrow donors. At the time of sampling, every cohort member was nominally healthy, though immune exposures that went unrecorded were likely present. The donor was CMV seronegative and was included in the group of over 300 seronegative cohort members. A peripheral blood sample was collected from each donor, and TCR beta sequencing was performed on peripheral blood mononuclear cells. Genomic DNA extraction from the blood cell samples was performed with the Qiagen DNeasy Blood Extraction Kit. Sequenced input: PBMCs. The clonotype comes from a woman aged 40 to 50 in good health and CMV-seronegative. The rearrangement combines TRBV30 with TRBJ1-1; the D segment could be TRBD1, given 6 matching bases. The DNA reads as follows: TGTGCCTGGGCCGGGACACATAACACTGAAGCTTTCTTT. The translation is CAWAGTHNTEAFF.